These T cell receptor beta chains were read from a single sample in a study of cytomegalovirus exposure and HLA in healthy donors. The data were produced by immunoSEQ multiplex PCR, yet TCRdb's version contains in-frame clones alone and is incomplete. The table lists 150,000 to 170,000 clones, about 76% of them singletons. The sequencing input was PBMCs. These TCRs come from a man aged 25-45 years in good health and CMV-seropositive. Each CDR3 is given with its conserved first and last residue.

TRBV14	TRBJ2-7	CASSPLGQGTYEQYF
TRBV9	TRBJ2-7	CASSVSGLINEQYF
TRBV4-2	TRBJ1-5	CASSQGSAVLYRNQPQHF
TRBV6-5	TRBJ2-1	CASNLAESSYNEQFF
TRBV10-3	TRBJ2-1	CAIRGESGISYNEQFF
TRBV29-1	.	CSVRTGYPYEQYF
TRBV7-3	TRBJ2-3	CASSLGGGGTDTQYF
TRBV7-9	TRBJ2-7	CASRPTNSYEQYF
TRBV5-1	TRBJ1-2	CASSFQDSNYGYTF
TRBV4-1	TRBJ1-2	CASSQPTHGSGGYTF